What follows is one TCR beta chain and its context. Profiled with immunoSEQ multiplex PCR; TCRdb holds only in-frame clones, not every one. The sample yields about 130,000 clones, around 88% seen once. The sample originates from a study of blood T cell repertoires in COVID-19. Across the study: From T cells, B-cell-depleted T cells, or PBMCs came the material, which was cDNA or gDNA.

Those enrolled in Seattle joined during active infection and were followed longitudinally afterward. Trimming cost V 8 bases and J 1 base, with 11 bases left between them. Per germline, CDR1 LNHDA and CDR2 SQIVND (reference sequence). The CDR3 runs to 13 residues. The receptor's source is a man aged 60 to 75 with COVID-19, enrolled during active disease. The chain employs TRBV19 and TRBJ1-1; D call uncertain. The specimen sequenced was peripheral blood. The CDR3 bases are TGTGCCAGTGTTACTAACGGGAACACTGAAGCTTTCTTT. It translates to CASVTNGNTEAFF.